A single sample gave rise to the 30 T cell receptor beta chains below, sequenced in a study of OX40 agonist ivuxolimab in advanced cancers. Assay: immunoSEQ multiplex PCR; the TCRdb copy retains only in-frame clones and omits some. Of some 50,000 clones listed, more than 80% are singletons. The specimen was CD4+ or CD8+ T cells sorted from blood, collected in a trial of the OX40 agonist ivuxolimab. Receptor source: an adult with an advanced solid tumor such as melanoma, head and neck, liver or kidney cancer.

The CDR3 DNA is TGTGCCAGCAGTGGGAGGTTGCAGAAGTTCTTC. It specifies CASSGRLQKFF. The chain employs TRBV2 and TRBJ2-1, with D maybe TRBD2 (5 bases). CDR1 is SNHLY and CDR2 is FYNNEI in the germline V gene. The length of the CDR3 is 11 residues. V was clipped by 4 bases and J by 14 bases, with 12 bases between them.

This clone has a handful of counts. V gene TRBV25-1 combines with J gene TRBJ2-7, with D unresolved. V lost 6 bases to trimming and J lost 3 bases, with 12 bases between them. Germline V lookup: CDR1 MGHDK, CDR2 SYGVNS. CDR3 size: 13 residues. The chain's CDR3 is CASSQTDVYEQYF. Written as DNA, the CDR3 is TGTGCCAGCAGCCAGACGGATGTCTACGAGCAGTACTTC.

The chain employs TRBV9 and TRBJ2-1, with TRBD1 as a possible D gene (6 bases). Trimming took off 4 bases at V and 0 bases at J, with 8 bases between the two ends. The CDR3 consists of 14 residues. Germline lookup yields CDR1 SGDLS and CDR2 YYNGEE. The CDR3 nucleotides are TGTGCCAGCAGCCAGGGGAGCTCCTACAATGAGCAGTTCTTC. Amino acids: CASSQGSSYNEQFF.

The chain uses TRBV29-1 and TRBJ2-2; no clear D gene. This CDR3 is 11 amino acids long. V dropped 6 bases and J dropped 5 bases, with 7 bases sitting between them. Germline V gene lookup returns CDR1 SQVTM and CDR2 ANQGSEA. CDR3 sequence: CSVGSTGELFF. DNA for the CDR3: TGCAGCGTCGGATCTACCGGGGAGCTGTTTTTT.

The rearrangement uses TRBV18 and TRBJ1-1, with D perhaps matching TRBD1 (6 bases). Germline values: CDR1 KGHSH, CDR2 LQKENI. The V gene lost 3 bases and the J gene lost 1 base, with 6 bases spanning the gap. The CDR3 length is 13 residues. In DNA, the CDR3 is TGTGCCAGCTCACCGGGACAGAACACTGAAGCTTTCTTT. Encoded protein: CASSPGQNTEAFF.

The genes are TRBV9 and TRBJ2-3; TRBD2 aligns across 8 bases. This CDR3 spans 16 amino acids. V gave up 3 bases and J gave up 4 bases; unmatched junction bases: 10. The V gene's germline CDR1 is SGDLS and CDR2 YYNGEE. The CDR3 region is CASSDPPGGSSDTQYF. The CDR3 region has the DNA TGTGCCAGCAGCGACCCCCCGGGAGGGTCCTCAGATACGCAGTATTTT.

This clone was seen just once. J is TRBJ2-3 and V is TRBV11-2; D gene uncertain. Trimming cost V 3 bases and J 8 bases, with 12 bases left between them. CDR1 SGHAT and CDR2 FQNNGV come from the germline V gene. The CDR3 runs 13 residues. CDR3: CASSLGQAGTQYF. CDR3 nucleotides: TGTGCCAGCAGCTTGGGCCAAGCCGGTACGCAGTATTTT.

This sequence joins TRBV28 and TRBJ1-3, with no clear D. CDR3 length: 15 residues. V was shortened by 2 bases and J by 6 bases, with 14 bases between the two germline ends. Germline V gene lookup returns CDR1 MDHEN and CDR2 SYDVKM. The CDR3 reads CASSLTDGRSNTIYF. The CDR3 DNA follows: TGTGCCAGCAGTTTAACCGACGGAAGGTCAAACACCATATATTTT.

This chain uses TRBV19 with TRBJ2-4, with 8 bases lining up with TRBD1. V trimming: 5 bases; J trimming: 6 bases; junction bases outside the gene matches: 6. The germline gives CDR1 LNHDA, CDR2 SQIVND (reference sequence). The CDR3 is made up of 14 amino acids. CDR3 sequence (DNA): TGTGCCAGTAGTCCCAATGGACAGGGAAACATTCAGTACTTC. This sequence encodes CASSPNGQGNIQYF.

The J gene is TRBJ2-2, the V gene TRBV15; D is perhaps TRBD1 (7 bases). This CDR3 spans 15 amino acids. Germline lookup yields CDR1 LNHNV and CDR2 YYDKDF (reference sequence). The ends were cut back, 0 bases at V and 6 bases at J, with 11 bases in the middle. The CDR3 DNA reads as TGTGCCACCAGCAGAGAGGGCAGGGGGGCCGGGGAGCTGTTTTTT. Its translation is CATSREGRGAGELFF. Full variable domain (remainder filled in from reference TRBV15 and TRBJ2-2): DAMVIQNPRYQVTQFGKPVTLSCSQTLNHNVMYWYQQKSSQAPKLLFHYYDKDFNNEADTPDNFQSRRPNTSFCFLDIRSPGLGDTAMYLCATSREGRGAGELFFGEGSRLTVL.

The rearrangement joins TRBV7-6 to TRBJ1-1; D gene uncertain. Trimming left V 1 base short and J 7 bases short, with 13 bases between. This CDR3 region has 14 residues. From germline, CDR1 is SGHVS and CDR2 FNYEAQ. Here the CDR3 DNA reads TGTGCCAGCAGCTTAGTCGTAGTACAGCGTGAAGCTTTCTTT. Translating gives CASSLVVVQREAFF.

This chain uses TRBV4-1 with TRBJ2-1, with D tentatively TRBD2 (6 bases). The CDR3 loop spans 16 amino acids. Germline loops: CDR1 MGHRA, CDR2 YSYEKL. Trimming stripped 1 base from V and 2 bases from J, with 12 bases between. CDR3 nucleotides: TGCGCCAGCAGCCAAGGATGGGGGGACGCCTACAATGAGCAGTTCTTC. This codes for CASSQGWGDAYNEQFF.

The chain employs TRBV6-6 and TRBJ1-1; TRBD1 matches at 11 bases. V lost 0 bases and J lost 6; bases outside the gene matches: 3. The CDR3 totals 15 residues. The V gene's germline CDR1 is MNHNY and CDR2 SVGAGI (reference sequence). CDR3 DNA sequence: TGTGCCAGCAGTTACTCGGGACAGGGGGGAGCTGAAGCTTTCTTT. Encoded protein: CASSYSGQGGAEAFF.

Here the CDR3 DNA reads TGTGCCAGCGGCCCAACTAGCTCCGAGACCCAGTACTTC. It translates to CASGPTSSETQYF. The chain carries TRBV10-3 and TRBJ2-5; a possible D gene is TRBD2 (6 bases). CDR3 length equals 13 residues. Between the trimmed V and J ends, which lost 10 bases and 5 bases, there was a span of 17 bases. Germline CDR1 is ENHRY and CDR2 is SYGVKD.

CDR3 in DNA: TGTGCCAGCAGCCACCAGGGCGCAACTAATGAAAAACTGTTTTTT. Amino acid sequence: CASSHQGATNEKLFF. The gene calls are TRBV4-2 and TRBJ1-4, with D possibly matching TRBD1 (5 bases). Deletions cut 3 bases from V and 0 bases from J, with 8 bases between. This CDR3 comprises 15 residues. Germline-derived CDR1 and CDR2 are LGHNA and YNFKEQ.

The chain is built from TRBV13 and TRBJ1-3; tentative D call: TRBD1 (6 bases). Germline-derived CDR1 and CDR2 are PRHDT and FYEKMQ (reference sequence). This CDR3 has 16 amino acids. V was clipped by 4 bases and J by 0 bases, with 13 bases between them. CDR3 sequence (DNA): TGTGCCAGCAGCTATCCCAGGGGCGACTCTGGAAACACCATATATTTT. It yields the protein CASSYPRGDSGNTIYF.

V gene TRBV5-4 combines with J gene TRBJ2-1; 15 bases are shared with TRBD2. Looked up from germline, CDR1 is SGHNT and CDR2 is YYREEE (reference sequence). The V gene end was trimmed by 4 bases and the J gene end by 8 bases; junction bases not matched to a gene: 10. The CDR3 spans 17 residues. CDR3 nucleotide sequence: TGTGCCAGCAGCCCAGGAACGGGGACTAGCGGGAGGTATGAGCAGTTCTTC. It translates to CASSPGTGTSGRYEQFF.

The chain employs TRBV27 and TRBJ2-2; 10 nucleotides line up with TRBD1. Germline V gene lookup returns CDR1 MNHEY and CDR2 SMNVEV (reference sequence). V dropped 6 bases and J dropped 5; count of bases not matched to a gene: 9. There are 16 residues in the CDR3. CDR3 protein: CASRRQGAWGTGELFF. The CDR3 DNA is TGTGCCAGCAGGCGACAGGGGGCCTGGGGAACCGGGGAGCTGTTTTTT.

This chain uses TRBV7-9 with TRBJ2-3; no clear D gene. The CDR3 totals 15 residues. Germline CDR1 is SEHNR and CDR2 is FQNEAQ (reference sequence). V gave up 5 bases and J gave up 2 bases, with 14 bases separating them. The CDR3 region is CASSRGLGPTDTQYF. The DNA of the CDR3 is TGTGCCAGCAGCAGAGGCCTAGGTCCCACAGATACGCAGTATTTT.

This clone was seen just once. The gene calls are TRBV6-5 and TRBJ2-7; 10 nucleotides align to TRBD2. The CDR3 contains 14 residues. Germline loops: CDR1 MNHEY, CDR2 SVGAGI. The junction had 4 bases not matched to a gene; V was cut back by 5 bases and J by 3 bases. The CDR3 DNA reads as TGTGCCAGCAGTGAACGACTAGCGGGCTACGAGCAGTACTTC. Translation: CASSERLAGYEQYF.

The chain carries TRBV2 and TRBJ2-3, with D possibly TRBD1 on 6 matching bases. CDR1 is SNHLY and CDR2 is FYNNEI in the germline V gene. The CDR3 consists of 13 residues. The DNA of the CDR3 is TGTGCTACCTTACAGGGCGGCACAGATACGCAGTATTTT. Translating gives CATLQGGTDTQYF.

A single count supports this clone. V and J are TRBV5-1 and TRBJ2-1; D gene ambiguous. The V and J ends lost 0 bases and 0 bases respectively, with 7 bases between them. The CDR3 is 15 residues long. Germline V CDR1 and CDR2: SGHRS, YFSETQ. CDR3 loop: CASSLAANSYNEQFF. CDR3 in DNA: TGCGCCAGCAGCTTGGCTGCCAACTCCTACAATGAGCAGTTCTTC.

The V and J genes are TRBV11-2 and TRBJ1-1; a weak D match, TRBD1 (5 bases). The length of the CDR3 is 14 residues. V gave up 3 bases and J gave up 1 base, with 9 bases separating them. Germline CDR1 reads SGHAT; CDR2 reads FQNNGV. CDR3 DNA sequence: TGTGCCAGCAGCTTGGCAGGGAAGAACACTGAAGCTTTCTTT. It translates to CASSLAGKNTEAFF.

The chain is built from TRBV7-2 and TRBJ2-5, with no clear D. The CDR3 extends over 13 amino acids. Germline V gene lookup returns CDR1 SGHTA and CDR2 FQGNSA. V was clipped by 3 bases and J by 4 bases, with 9 bases between them. DNA of the CDR3: TGTGCCAGCAGCTTGACGGAACCAGAGACCCAGTACTTC. Translated, it gives CASSLTEPETQYF.

The chain recombines TRBV18 with TRBJ2-3, with 9 bases identical to TRBD2. After removal of 6 bases from V and 1 base from J, the junction contained 17 bases not matched to a gene. Looked up from germline, CDR1 is KGHSH and CDR2 is LQKENI. The CDR3 has 19 residues. Written as DNA, the CDR3 is TGTGCCAGCTCTCCTAGACCCTTACTGACTAGCGGAGGCACAGATACGCAGTATTTT. It encodes CASSPRPLLTSGGTDTQYF.

The rearrangement uses TRBV30 and TRBJ2-7, with D unresolved. This CDR3 has 11 amino acids. V lost 0 bases and J lost 7, with 7 bases in between. Germline assignment: CDR1 GTSNPN and CDR2 SVGIG (reference sequence). The CDR3 DNA reads as TGTGCCTGGAGTGTACGGGTGGAGCAGTACTTC. Protein sequence: CAWSVRVEQYF.

The chain uses TRBV6-1 and TRBJ2-2; 10 bases map to TRBD1. The CDR3 covers 15 residues. The V segment lost 5 bases and the J segment 10 bases; nucleotides outside the gene matches: 10. Germline CDR1 is MNHNS and CDR2 is SASEGT. CDR3 coding DNA: TGTGCCAGCAGTTCACTCGGGACAGGGGAAGTGGAGCTGTTTTTT. It yields the protein CASSSLGTGEVELFF.

V and J are TRBV7-9 and TRBJ1-1; tentatively, D is TRBD1 (5 bases). CDR3 length: 13 amino acids. Trimming cost V 5 bases and J 8 bases, with 15 bases left between them. Germline CDR1 SEHNR, CDR2 FQNEAQ (reference sequence). CDR3 amino acids: CASSPIAGGEAFF. In nucleotides, the CDR3 is TGTGCCAGCAGCCCCATAGCCGGGGGAGAAGCTTTCTTT.

The chain links TRBV28 to TRBJ1-5; D is possibly TRBD1 (5 bases). The CDR3 contains 15 residues. The V end lost 2 bases, the J end lost 0 bases, and 8 bases lay between the germline ends. Germline assignment: CDR1 MDHEN and CDR2 SYDVKM. The chain's CDR3 is CASSLGTYSNQPQHF. DNA of the CDR3: TGTGCCAGCAGTTTAGGGACTTATAGCAATCAGCCCCAGCATTTT.

The chain carries TRBV5-1 and TRBJ1-3; D is uncertain. Trimming cost V 0 bases and J 1 base, with 8 bases left between them. The germline CDR1 and CDR2 sequences are SGHRS and YFSETQ. The CDR3 runs 15 residues. The CDR3 here is CASSLADDSGNTIYF. DNA for the CDR3: TGCGCCAGCAGCTTGGCCGATGATTCTGGAAACACCATATATTTT.